This T cell receptor (beta chain) was sequenced during a study of cytotoxic CD8 clonotypes in ibrutinib-treated CLL (dated by TCRdb to about 2021). Context from the whole study: The cohort included roughly 15 treatment-naive and ten to twelve relapsed/refractory patients; around 18 were IGHV unmutated. Of the 70 to 90 people in the trial, around 26 had longitudinal samples available. Partial responses were observed in 24 patients and complete responses in 2; after a median follow-up of roughly 72 months, remission was maintained in approximately 14 patients and progression was observed in approximately 12. The response samples were drawn at a median of roughly twelve months into treatment, with a range of about 6 to 36 months. On average, each sample had roughly 260,000 productive templates and 100,000 or so productive rearrangements. Cryopreserved peripheral blood mononuclear cells were collected at three points: before therapy, at response, and at either sustained remission or disease progression.

The goal of deep resolution MiSeq sequencing was a depth between 1 in 1 million and 1 in 200,000 T cells, and coverage averaged 10x per clonotype. The immunoSEQ hsTCRB Kit was used to generate the TCR beta libraries. In the source study's methods: ImmunoSEQ Data Assistant and ImmunoSEQ Analyzer were used for data analysis, and V, D and J genes were assigned according to IMGT definitions. Clonality, with values ranging from 0 to 1, was calculated as one minus the normalized Shannon entropy of productive rearrangement frequencies. Only overrepresented clonotypes making up at least 0.05% of each patient's repertoire were included in the public clonotype analysis. Thirteen age-matched healthy donor repertoires from immuneACCESS were used as controls for clonality. TCRdb stores this immuneACCESS table with in-frame sequences only. Part of the clones is absent; in the studies checked, under half of the shortfall reflects unresolved V genes, and no reason is known for the rest. V, J and clone size are those of that table, while D and trimming were read from the DNA. A total of more than 15,000 clones appear in this sample, 65% to 70% of them only once. Over 15% of the sample goes to the ten largest clones.

Roughly 2.2 micrograms of genomic DNA were extracted from cryopreserved PBMCs for TCR beta library preparation. High-throughput TCR beta sequencing was performed on longitudinal blood samples from CLL patients receiving ibrutinib monotherapy. The patients took part in an open-label, single-center phase 2 trial of ibrutinib monotherapy. A word on this clone: No antigen is known for it. The record has no base qualities; no much larger clone is one base away.

The CDR3 sequence holds 14 residues, the cysteine and phenylalanine included. Only the CDR3 DNA stays, 42 bases, in frame from base 1. Germline trimming amounts to 8 bases on V and 2 bases on J, with 6 as the count of junction bases outside the gene matches. Based on the germline V gene, the CDR1 and CDR2 sequences are SNHLY and FYNNEI. Study-wide findings and limitations: Clonality rose at ibrutinib response, remained stable during sustained remission, and dropped back toward baseline at progression. Baseline clonality exceeded that of age-matched healthy donors and correlated strongly with circulating CD8+ T-cell counts. Lymph node repertoires were not examined, and the timing of sampling was not matched between patients in sustained remission and those whose disease progressed. Public clonotypes were found to be uncommon and were observed to contract or remain stable during treatment; the increase in clonality was shown to reflect expansion of private clonotypes at ibrutinib response.

The receptor comes from a human donor with chronic lymphocytic leukemia. The sequences come from PBMCs, collected before ibrutinib treatment. This chain joins TRBV2 to TRBJ2-5; 9 bases in between match TRBD1. The nucleotide sequence reads TGTGCCAGCCAGGGACAGGGCCTTCAAGAGACCCAGTACTTC. The translation is CASQGQGLQETQYF. With the rest looked up from the reference TRBV2 and TRBJ2-5 genes rather than sequenced, the full variable domain is EPEVTQTPSHQVTQMGQEVILRCVPISNHLYFYWYRQILGQKVEFLVSFYNNEISEKSEIFDDQFSVERPDGSNFTLKIRSTKLEDSAMYFCASQGQGLQETQYFGPGTRLLVL.